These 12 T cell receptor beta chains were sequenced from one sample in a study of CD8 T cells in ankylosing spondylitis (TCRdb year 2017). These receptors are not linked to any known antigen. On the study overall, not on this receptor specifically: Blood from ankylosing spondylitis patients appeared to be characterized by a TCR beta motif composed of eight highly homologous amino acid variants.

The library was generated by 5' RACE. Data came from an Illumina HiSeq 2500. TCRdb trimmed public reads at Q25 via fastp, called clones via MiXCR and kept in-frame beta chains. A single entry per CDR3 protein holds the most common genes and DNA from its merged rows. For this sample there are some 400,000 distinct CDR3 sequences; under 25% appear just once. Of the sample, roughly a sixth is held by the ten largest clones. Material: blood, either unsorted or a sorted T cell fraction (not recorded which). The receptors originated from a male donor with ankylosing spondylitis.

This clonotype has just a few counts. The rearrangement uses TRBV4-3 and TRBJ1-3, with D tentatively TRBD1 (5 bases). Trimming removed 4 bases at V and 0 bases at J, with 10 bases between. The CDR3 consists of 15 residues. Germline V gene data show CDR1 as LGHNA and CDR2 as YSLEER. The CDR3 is CASSRGGYSGNTIYF. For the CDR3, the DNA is TGCGCCAGCAGCCGGGGCGGTTACTCTGGAAACACCATATATTTT.

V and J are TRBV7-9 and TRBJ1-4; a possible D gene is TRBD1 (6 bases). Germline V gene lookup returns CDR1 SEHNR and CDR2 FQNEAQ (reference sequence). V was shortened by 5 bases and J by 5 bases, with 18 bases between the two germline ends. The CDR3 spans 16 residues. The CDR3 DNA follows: TGTGCCAGCAGCGGCCCTGGGGGGGCCAGAAATGAAAAACTGTTTTTT. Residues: CASSGPGGARNEKLFF.

The CDR3 spells CASKGPYQPQHF. The CDR3 DNA is TGTGCCAGTAAGGGTCCCTATCAGCCCCAGCATTTT. The chain carries TRBV19 and TRBJ1-5; D remains ambiguous. V dropped 7 bases and J dropped 5 bases, with 9 bases sitting between them. This CDR3 contains 12 residues. CDR1 is LNHDA and CDR2 is SQIVND in the germline V gene (reference sequence).

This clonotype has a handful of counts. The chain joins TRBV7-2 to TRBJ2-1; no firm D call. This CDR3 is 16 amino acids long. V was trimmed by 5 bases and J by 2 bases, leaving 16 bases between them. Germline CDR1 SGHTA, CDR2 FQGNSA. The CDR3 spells CASSLGARLTYNEQFF. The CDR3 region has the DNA TGTGCCAGCAGCCTCGGAGCTAGACTCACCTACAATGAGCAGTTCTTC.

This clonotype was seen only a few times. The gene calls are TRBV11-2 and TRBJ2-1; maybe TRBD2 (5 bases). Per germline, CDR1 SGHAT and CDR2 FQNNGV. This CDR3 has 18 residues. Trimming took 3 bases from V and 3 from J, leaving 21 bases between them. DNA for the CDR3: TGTGCCAGCAGCTTCCCGGGGTACCTACAAACCAACTACAATGAGCAGTTCTTC. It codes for CASSFPGYLQTNYNEQFF.

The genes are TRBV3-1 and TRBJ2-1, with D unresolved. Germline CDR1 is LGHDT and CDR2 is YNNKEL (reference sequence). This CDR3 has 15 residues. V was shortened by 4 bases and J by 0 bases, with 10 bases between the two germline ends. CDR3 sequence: CASSRHESSYNEQFF. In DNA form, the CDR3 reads TGTGCCAGCAGCCGACACGAGAGCTCCTACAATGAGCAGTTCTTC.

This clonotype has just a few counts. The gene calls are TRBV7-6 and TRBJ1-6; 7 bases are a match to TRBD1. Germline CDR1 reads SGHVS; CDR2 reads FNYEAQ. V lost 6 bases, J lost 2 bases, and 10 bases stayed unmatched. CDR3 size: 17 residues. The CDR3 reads CASRKPRQGPYNSPLHF. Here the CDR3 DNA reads TGTGCCAGCAGGAAACCTCGACAGGGCCCCTATAATTCACCCCTCCACTTT.

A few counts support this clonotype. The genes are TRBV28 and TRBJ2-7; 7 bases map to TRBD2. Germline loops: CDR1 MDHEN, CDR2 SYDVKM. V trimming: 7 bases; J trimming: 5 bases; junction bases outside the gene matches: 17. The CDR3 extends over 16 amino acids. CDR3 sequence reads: CASNPRKGGRENEQYF. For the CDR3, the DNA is TGTGCCAGCAACCCAAGAAAAGGTGGGAGGGAGAACGAGCAGTACTTC.

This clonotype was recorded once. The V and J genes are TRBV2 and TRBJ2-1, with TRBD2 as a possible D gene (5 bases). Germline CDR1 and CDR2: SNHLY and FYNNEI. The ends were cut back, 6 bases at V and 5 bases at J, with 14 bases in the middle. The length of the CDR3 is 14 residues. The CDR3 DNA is TGTGCCAGCAGGGAAATCCGGGAAGACAATGAGCAGTTCTTC. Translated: CASREIREDNEQFF. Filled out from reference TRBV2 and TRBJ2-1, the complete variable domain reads EPEVTQTPSHQVTQMGQEVILRCVPISNHLYFYWYRQILGQKVEFLVSFYNNEISEKSEIFDDQFSVERPDGSNFTLKIRSTKLEDSAMYFCASREIREDNEQFFGPGTRLTVL.

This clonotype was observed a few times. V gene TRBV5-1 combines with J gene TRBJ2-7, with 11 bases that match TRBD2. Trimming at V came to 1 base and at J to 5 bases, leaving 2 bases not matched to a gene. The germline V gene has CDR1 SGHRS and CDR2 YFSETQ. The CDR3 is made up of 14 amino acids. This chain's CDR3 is CASSLRLAGNEQYF. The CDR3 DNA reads TGCGCCAGCAGCTTGCGACTAGCGGGAAACGAGCAGTACTTC. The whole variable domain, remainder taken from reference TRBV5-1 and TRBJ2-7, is KAGVTQTPRYLIKTRGQQVTLSCSPISGHRSVSWYQQTPGQGLQFLFEYFSETQRNKGNFPGRFSGRQFSNSRSEMNVSTLELGDSALYLCASSLRLAGNEQYFGPGTRLTVT.

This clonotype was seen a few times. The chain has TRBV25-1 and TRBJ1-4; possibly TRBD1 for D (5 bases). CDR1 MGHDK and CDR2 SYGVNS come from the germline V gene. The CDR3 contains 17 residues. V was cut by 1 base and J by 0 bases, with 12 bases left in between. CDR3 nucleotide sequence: TGTGCCAGCAGTGAATGGGCGGGACGGTCAACTAATGAAAAACTGTTTTTT. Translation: CASSEWAGRSTNEKLFF.

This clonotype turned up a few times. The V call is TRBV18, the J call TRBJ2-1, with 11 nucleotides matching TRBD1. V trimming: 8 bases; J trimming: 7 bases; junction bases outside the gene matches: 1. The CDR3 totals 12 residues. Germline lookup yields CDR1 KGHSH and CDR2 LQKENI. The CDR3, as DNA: TGTGCCAGCGGACAGGGGGCGAATGAGCAGTTCTTC. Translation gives CASGQGANEQFF.